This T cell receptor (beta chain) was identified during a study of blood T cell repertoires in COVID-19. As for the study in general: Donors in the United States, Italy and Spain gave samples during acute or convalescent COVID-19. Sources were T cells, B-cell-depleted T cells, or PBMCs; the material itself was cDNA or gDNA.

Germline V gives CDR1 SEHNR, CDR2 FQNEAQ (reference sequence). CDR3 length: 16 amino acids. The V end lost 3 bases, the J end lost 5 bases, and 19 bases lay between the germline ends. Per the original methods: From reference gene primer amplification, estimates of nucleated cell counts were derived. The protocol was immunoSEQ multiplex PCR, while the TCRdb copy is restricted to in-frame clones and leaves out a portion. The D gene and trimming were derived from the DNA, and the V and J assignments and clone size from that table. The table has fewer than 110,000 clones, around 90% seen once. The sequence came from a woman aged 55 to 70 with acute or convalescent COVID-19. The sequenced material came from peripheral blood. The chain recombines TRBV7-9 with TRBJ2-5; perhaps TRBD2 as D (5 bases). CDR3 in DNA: TGTGCCAGCAGCTTCCTACGGGTCCGCGGGTTGGAGACCCAGTACTTC. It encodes CASSFLRVRGLETQYF.